These T cell receptor beta chains were read from a single sample in a study of blood T cell repertoires in COVID-19. Here immunoSEQ multiplex PCR was the method, and the copy in TCRdb shows in-frame clones only, minus some. The sample consists of about 47,000 clones, roughly 90% of them appearing once. The sample consisted of peripheral blood. These TCRs come from a man older than 75 with active or convalescent COVID-19. CDR3s include the opening cysteine and the closing phenylalanine or tryptophan. D genes are given only for firm matches. Clone sizes are given selectively: once, few, many, or a class where the clone is expanded.

cdr3_nt	cdr3_aa	d_call	cdr3_length	clone_size	v_call	j_call
TGTGCCAGTAGTATCGGACAGGTATCCTACGAGCAGTACTTC	CASSIGQVSYEQYF	TRBD1	14	once	TRBV19	TRBJ2-7
TGTGCCAGTAGTCCCGAGATGGGACTACCTACAACAAATTCCGGCTACACCTTC	CASSPEMGLPTTNSGYTF	-	18	-	TRBV19	TRBJ1-2
TGCGCCAGCAGGAGGGCAGGGGGGCCAGATACGCAGTATTTT	CASRRAGGPDTQYF	-	14	-	TRBV5-1	TRBJ2-3
TGTGCCTCCTCCAGGGGGGCTAATGAAAAACTGTTTTTT	CASSRGANEKLFF	TRBD1	13	-	TRBV2	TRBJ1-4
TGCAGCGTTGGTCCAGGGACTAACTATGGCTACACCTTC	CSVGPGTNYGYTF	-	13	-	TRBV29-1	TRBJ1-2
TGTGCCAGCAGCTCGACGGGAGAGGGGACGGATGAGCAGTTCTTC	CASSSTGEGTDEQFF	-	15	-	TRBV7-9	TRBJ2-1
TGTGCCAGCAGCCGTACCTACGACAGGGTCTACGAGCAGTACTTC	CASSRTYDRVYEQYF	TRBD1	15	-	TRBV27	TRBJ2-7
TGTGCCAGCAGTCTCGACAGCCTCTATGGCTACACCTTC	CASSLDSLYGYTF	-	13	-	TRBV25-1	TRBJ1-2
TGCGCCAGCAGCCAAGACAGGGACTCTCCTGAAGCTTTCTTT	CASSQDRDSPEAFF	-	14	-	TRBV4-3	TRBJ1-1
TGTGCCAGTAGTTTGCGACAGTCGTCAAGGACTGAAGCTTTCTTT	CASSLRQSSRTEAFF	-	15	-	TRBV19	TRBJ1-1
TGTGCCAGCAGCTTTGGGACAGGGGTTTGGGGGGCCAATGGCTACACCTTC	CASSFGTGVWGANGYTF	TRBD1	17	-	TRBV7-2	TRBJ1-2
TGTGCCAGCAGAGCGGGGGAAGAGACCCAGTACTTC	CASRAGEETQYF	TRBD2	12	-	TRBV3-1/TRBV3-2	TRBJ2-5
TGTGCCAGCAGCTTAAATGGCATCTACGAGCAGTACTTC	CASSLNGIYEQYF	-	13	-	TRBV7-9	TRBJ2-7
TGCGCCAGCAGCCCGTCCCTAGCGGGGGGGTACAATGAGCAGTTCTTC	CASSPSLAGGYNEQFF	TRBD2	16	-	TRBV5-1	TRBJ2-1
TGCGCCAGCAGCACTGACAGGGTACAAGAGACCCAGTACTTC	CASSTDRVQETQYF	TRBD1	14	-	TRBV4-3	TRBJ2-5
TGTGCCACCCGTGGACTAGCGTTCCAAGAGACCCAGTACTTC	CATRGLAFQETQYF	TRBD2	14	-	TRBV24-1	TRBJ2-5
TGTGCCAGCAGCCCCAACGGGGGGGCGTTTGCTGAAGCTTTCTTT	CASSPNGGAFAEAFF	-	15	-	TRBV7-3	TRBJ1-1
TGTGCCAGCAGTGGTCAGGGAGGTAGGAGCAATCAGCCCCAGCATTTT	CASSGQGGRSNQPQHF	-	16	once	TRBV2	TRBJ1-5
TGTGCCAGCAGTTTTCACGGGGTGAAGGCTGAAGCTTTCTTT	CASSFHGVKAEAFF	-	14	-	TRBV28	TRBJ1-1
TGTGCCAGCAGCCGGGACAGCGTGTACCAAGAGACCCAGTACTTC	CASSRDSVYQETQYF	TRBD1	15	-	TRBV14	TRBJ2-5
TGTGCCAGTAGTATTGGTGGGGCGGAGCAGTACTTC	CASSIGGAEQYF	-	12	-	TRBV19	TRBJ2-7
TGTGCCAGCAGCGTCCCGGGACAGGGGTCCTACGAGCAGTACTTC	CASSVPGQGSYEQYF	TRBD1	15	-	TRBV11-2	TRBJ2-7
TGTGCCAGCAGCCGACCGGGACAGGGGGGGGAGACCCAGTACTTC	CASSRPGQGGETQYF	TRBD1	15	once	TRBV4-2	TRBJ2-5
TGTGCCGTAAGAACTAGAACCGGCTTCCCCGAGCAGTACTTC	CAVRTRTGFPEQYF	-	14	-	TRBV10-3	TRBJ2-7
TGTGCCAGCAGTTACTCCACCTTGGGCTCCGGGCAGTTCTTC	CASSYSTLGSGQFF	-	14	-	TRBV6-2/TRBV6-3	TRBJ2-1
TGTGCCAGCAGCCTCAATGGGGGGGACTGGGGCACCATATATTTT	CASSLNGGDWGTIYF	-	15	-	TRBV7-2	TRBJ1-3
TGTGCCAGTAGTATGCGTAGAGGGGGGGATGAAAAACTGTTTTTT	CASSMRRGGDEKLFF	-	15	-	TRBV19	TRBJ1-4
TGTGCCTGGAGTAAAGGGGTTATAGAGTCACCCCTCCACTTT	CAWSKGVIESPLHF	-	14	-	TRBV30	TRBJ1-6
TGTGCCAGCAGGACTAATTCTGGAGCGGGAGGTCTTTCCCATGAGCAGTTCTTC	CASRTNSGAGGLSHEQFF	TRBD2	18	-	TRBV6-4	TRBJ2-1
TGTGCCAGCAGCCTGGGACTAGCTGAGCAGTTCTTC	CASSLGLAEQFF	TRBD2	12	-	TRBV2	TRBJ2-1
TGCGCCAGCAGCCCTGGACTCTCAAGGGAAAACTATGGCTACACCTTC	CASSPGLSRENYGYTF	-	16	-	TRBV5-1	TRBJ1-2
TGTGCCTGGAGTGACGGCAGGGGGCTACCTCCCCAGCATTTT	CAWSDGRGLPPQHF	TRBD1	14	-	TRBV30	TRBJ1-5
TGTGCCAGCAGGTACAGCTTTAGCAATCAGCCCCAGCATTTT	CASRYSFSNQPQHF	-	14	-	TRBV6-2/TRBV6-3	TRBJ1-5
TGTGCCAGCAGCCAAGCGGTCGCGGTCTCTGGAAACACCATATATTTT	CASSQAVAVSGNTIYF	-	16	-	TRBV4-2	TRBJ1-3
TGTGCCACCAGTGATTCCAAGACAGGGGGCGCTCGGAATGAGCAGTTCTTC	CATSDSKTGGARNEQFF	TRBD1	17	once	TRBV24-1	TRBJ2-1
TGTGCCACCAGTGCAGGGACAAGCTCCGGGAACACTGAAGCTTTCTTT	CATSAGTSSGNTEAFF	-	16	-	TRBV24-1	TRBJ1-1
TGTGCCAGCAGTTACTCCGGCCCATGGGCGGGTGAAAAACTGTTTTTT	CASSYSGPWAGEKLFF	-	16	-	TRBV6-5	TRBJ1-4
TGCGCCAGCAGCCCAGGACTAGCGGGGGGTTCAGATACGCAGTATTTT	CASSPGLAGGSDTQYF	TRBD2	16	-	TRBV5-1	TRBJ2-3
TGCGCCAGCAGCCCACAGGGGCTACACTACTCACCCCTCCACTTT	CASSPQGLHYSPLHF	TRBD1	15	-	TRBV5-1	TRBJ1-6
TGTGCCAGCAGTTTATCGTCAGGGGCTCCCTCAATAGCTTTCTTT	CASSLSSGAPSIAFF	-	15	-	TRBV28	TRBJ1-1
TGTGCCAGCAGGCCATGGGCTTCCGGCACAGATACGCAGTATTTT	CASRPWASGTDTQYF	-	15	-	TRBV27	TRBJ2-3
TGTGCCAGTAGTATCAGTAACGCTAACTATGGCTACACCTTC	CASSISNANYGYTF	-	14	-	TRBV19	TRBJ1-2
TGTGCCAGCAGCCTTGTACTAGCTGGGGTAGATACGCAGTATTTT	CASSLVLAGVDTQYF	-	15	once	TRBV4-2	TRBJ2-3
TGTGCCAGCAGCCAAGTTTTGGCCAGCCGGACTAGCGGGAGTCCAGGCGCCGGGGAGCTGTTTTTT	CASSQVLASRTSGSPGAGELFF	TRBD2	22	-	TRBV3-1/TRBV3-2	TRBJ2-2